What follows describes a single TCR beta chain. Its target is unknown. The data are from a study of graft-versus-host responses after intestinal transplantation. As for the study in general: For around three years after anti-thymocyte globulin induction, all recipients took tacrolimus and steroids. Study-wide results and limits: GvH clones detected in recipient marrow included some appearing first in ileum or blood. Graft-donor T cell macrochimerism in patients accompanied high graft-versus-host to host-versus-graft clonal ratios in allografts. Peak levels of circulating GvH clones tracked with early post-transplant HvG declines.

The protocol was immunoSEQ multiplex PCR, while the TCRdb copy is restricted to in-frame clones and leaves out a portion. Of roughly 110,000 clones listed, approximately 92% are singletons. V was clipped by 5 bases and J by 4 bases, with 31 bases between them. From germline, CDR1 is SQVTM and CDR2 ANQGSEA. The CDR3 totals 19 residues. The V call is TRBV29-1, the J call TRBJ2-3; maybe TRBD2 (6 bases). The material sequenced was unstimulated CD4+ T cells sorted from spleen or lymph node cells, taken before transplant. This TCR was sampled from a human donor who was the organ donor for an intestinal transplant. CDR3 sequence (DNA): TGCAGCGTTCCCCCTCCTATAGCGGAGGTGGGGTGGTGGGCAGATACGCAGTATTTT. It encodes CSVPPPIAEVGWWADTQYF.